This TCR beta chain came from a study of T-cell reconstitution after alpha-beta-depleted transplantation in children. A library of TCRbeta sequences, prepared with unique molecular identifiers, was generated. MiXCR, run by TCRdb on the PCR reads, gives a single entry per CDR3 protein. Here the sample spans about 270,000 distinct CDR3 sequences, almost 10% being singletons. The CDR3 totals 15 residues. The V gene end was trimmed by 6 bases and the J gene end by 4 bases; junction bases not matched to a gene: 7. The TCR was taken from a human donor who donated a stem cell graft to a child with SCID. This specimen was PBMCs from the stem cell graft donor, taken from the stem cell graft. The rearrangement joins TRBV12-3 or TRBV12-4 to TRBJ2-2; 8 bases agree with TRBD1. This CDR3 is CASSSGTGGTGELFF. As DNA, the CDR3 is TGTGCCAGCAGCTCCGGGACAGGTGGCACCGGGGAGCTGTTTTTT.